The clone carrying this T cell receptor beta chain was seen only a few times. The antigen is unknown. The data originate from a study of post-analysis software for immune sequencing data. Study observations and caveats: About 5 TRBV segments appeared more often in patients than in controls, and TRBV5-6, TRBV5-1 and TRBV20-1 were among these.

The CDR3 length is 12 residues. V lost 0 bases to trimming and J lost 7 bases, with 8 bases between them. The V gene's germline CDR1 is SGHRS and CDR2 YFSETQ. The TCR beta cDNA libraries carried unique molecular identifiers. TCRdb re-analysed the PCR reads in MiXCR, keeping a single row per CDR3 protein. The sample records more than 450,000 distinct CDR3 sequences, roughly 45% being singletons. The source is a girl between 5 and 17 years old with multiple sclerosis. The V call is TRBV5-1, the J call TRBJ2-7, with D uncertain. The sequencing sample was made of blood. The CDR3 here is CASSLGLSEQYF. DNA for the CDR3: TGCGCCAGCAGCTTGGGACTTTCAGAGCAGTACTTC.